These 25 T cell receptor beta chains originate from one sample sequenced in a study of CXCR3-negative and CXCR3-positive naive CD8 T cells. Study findings and constraints: Compared with CXCR3-negative naive cells, CXCR3-positive naive cells showed more hydrophobic TRB CDR3s.

These receptors' antigens are unknown. UMI-labeled TRB cDNA libraries were prepared by 5' RACE. Following a re-call of the 5' RACE reads, TCRdb has one entry per CDR3 protein and lacks DNA. Reported are roughly 55,000 distinct CDR3 sequences; the ten largest clones contain over 0.45%. Sequencing input: naive CXCR3+ CD8+ T cells from blood. Noted subset: CD45RO-CCR7+CD27+CD95- naive CD8+ T cells expressing CXCR3 (TNR3+). The receptors derive from a human donor in good health. Some clones in this sample may be carry-over from other donors' samples.

V and J are TRBV7-2 and TRBJ1-5; checking the TCRdb D call of TRBD1 is not possible without DNA. CDR1 and CDR2 from the germline V gene are SGHTA and FQGNSA. The length of the CDR3 is 14 residues. The CDR3 sequence is CASSPYRGGQPQHF.

J is TRBJ2-3 and V is TRBV4-3. The germline V gene encodes CDR1 LGHNA and CDR2 YSLEER. CDR3 length equals 15 residues. CDR3 sequence: CASSQSRLARDTQYF.

The chain combines TRBV7-2 with TRBJ2-2; without DNA, the TCRdb call of TRBD1 cannot be checked. This CDR3 contains 17 residues. Looked up from germline, CDR1 is SGHTA and CDR2 is FQGNSA. The CDR3 protein is CASSLILGAGNTGELFF.

The rearrangement joins TRBV15 to TRBJ1-6; without DNA, the TCRdb call of TRBD1 cannot be checked. The CDR3 loop spans 15 amino acids. The germline CDR1 and CDR2 sequences are LNHNV and YYDKDF (reference sequence). The CDR3 sequence is CATSIRQGVRSPLHF.

The chain employs TRBV6-5 and TRBJ2-1; the D call of TRBD1 rests on TCRdb alone, since no DNA is present to check it. The germline gives CDR1 MNHEY, CDR2 SVGAGI. This CDR3 spans 16 amino acids. The CDR3 sequence: CASSYTVVHSYNEQFF.

This chain links TRBV6-4 with TRBJ2-3; TCRdb names TRBD1, which stays unverified in the absence of DNA. The CDR3 is 16 residues long. CDR1 MRHNA and CDR2 SNTAGT come from the germline V gene. CDR3 sequence: CASSPDSLSYQHTQYF.

This sequence joins TRBV2 and TRBJ2-7; the D call from TCRdb, TRBD1, cannot be confirmed without DNA. Germline CDR1 reads SNHLY; CDR2 reads FYNNEI. This CDR3 has 17 residues. This CDR3 is CASLRSTGTGVTYEQYF.

The rearrangement joins TRBV12-3 or TRBV12-4 to TRBJ2-3; the TRBD2 assignment by TCRdb is unverifiable without DNA. The CDR3 has 17 residues. This CDR3 reads CASSPQRGDPSTDTQYF.

The J gene is TRBJ2-7, the V gene TRBV7-3; the TCRdb D gene call, TRBD1, has no DNA to confirm it. There are 16 residues in the CDR3. Germline V gene data show CDR1 as SGHTA and CDR2 as FQGTGA. The CDR3: CASSSQGKRGLYEQYF.

The chain combines TRBV7-9 with TRBJ2-7; TCRdb outputs TRBD1, but without DNA this stays unchecked. CDR1 and CDR2 from the germline V gene are SEHNR and FQNEAQ (reference sequence). The CDR3 covers 14 residues. This CDR3 reads CASSARGGIYEQYF.

The genes are TRBV5-4 and TRBJ2-5; TCRdb lists TRBD1, though no DNA is available to test this call. CDR1 SGHNT and CDR2 YYREEE come from the germline V gene (reference sequence). The CDR3 sequence is 14 residues long. CDR3 region: CASSFGQAQETQYF.

The genes are TRBV7-9 and TRBJ2-1; TCRdb outputs TRBD1, but without DNA this stays unchecked. Germline-derived CDR1 and CDR2 are SEHNR and FQNEAQ (reference sequence). This CDR3 region has 18 residues. This CDR3 is CASSSPGGTEETYNEQFF.

This chain uses TRBV4-2 with TRBJ1-4; TCRdb designates TRBD1, a call that cannot be tested without DNA. The CDR3 is made up of 16 amino acids. Germline loops: CDR1 LGHNA, CDR2 YNFKEQ. CDR3 region: CASSQEGGQGGEKLFF.

V gene TRBV11-2 combines with J gene TRBJ2-3. Germline V gene lookup returns CDR1 SGHAT and CDR2 FQNNGV. This CDR3 has 13 amino acids. The CDR3 loop is CASSLLGWDTQYF.

J is TRBJ2-3 and V is TRBV2; the D call of TRBD1 rests on TCRdb alone, since no DNA is present to check it. This CDR3 region has 15 residues. CDR1 is SNHLY, CDR2 FYNNEI, per germline. CDR3 loop: CASSATGAEVDTQYF.

The chain uses TRBV12-3 or TRBV12-4 and TRBJ1-2; absent DNA, TCRdb's TRBD1 call cannot be checked. The CDR3 loop spans 14 amino acids. CDR3 amino acids: CASNLLGQGNGYTF.

V is TRBV20-1 and J is TRBJ2-7; without DNA, the TCRdb call of TRBD2 cannot be checked. The CDR3 sequence is 14 residues long. Germline loops: CDR1 DFQATT, CDR2 SNEGSKA (reference sequence). The CDR3 sequence is CSAELRGSSYEQYF.

This chain joins TRBV14 and TRBJ2-6. The germline gives CDR1 SGHDN, CDR2 FVKESK. This CDR3 has 14 amino acids. CDR3 in amino acids: CASSPGSGANVLTF.

The chain couples TRBV15 to TRBJ1-6; absent DNA, TCRdb's TRBD1 call cannot be checked. Germline CDR1 LNHNV, CDR2 YYDKDF (reference sequence). This CDR3 is 13 amino acids long. CDR3 loop: CATSLSPNSPLHF.

This chain uses TRBV27 with TRBJ1-1; TCRdb names TRBD1, which stays unverified in the absence of DNA. The length of the CDR3 is 15 residues. Per germline, CDR1 MNHEY and CDR2 SMNVEV (reference sequence). CDR3 loop: CASYGQGKMNTEAFF.

The chain combines TRBV4-3 with TRBJ2-1; TCRdb returns TRBD2, unconfirmable since there is no DNA. Germline CDR1 LGHNA, CDR2 YSLEER. The CDR3 loop spans 18 amino acids. The CDR3 loop is CASSQDRSGTSRYNEQFF.

V usage is TRBV11-3 and J usage is TRBJ2-5; with no DNA, the TCRdb D assignment of TRBD1 cannot be verified. The germline CDR1 and CDR2 sequences are SGHNT and YENEEA. This CDR3 has 12 amino acids. The CDR3 loop reads CASSFEGAAQYF. Full variable domain (remainder filled in from reference TRBV11-3 and TRBJ2-5): EAGVVQSPRYKIIEKKQPVAFWCNPISGHNTLYWYLQNLGQGPELLIRYENEEAVDDSQLPKDRFSAERLKGVDSTLKIQPAELGDSAVYLCASSFEGAAQYFGPGTRLLVL.

This rearrangement joins TRBV28 to TRBJ2-2. This CDR3 is 15 amino acids long. CDR1 is MDHEN and CDR2 is SYDVKM in the germline V gene. This CDR3 is CASSLLVENTGELFF.

V and J are TRBV16 and TRBJ1-5. The CDR3 extends over 13 amino acids. The germline V gene encodes CDR1 KGHSY and CDR2 FQNENV. CDR3 loop: CASSQLPNQPQHF.

The chain links TRBV5-1 to TRBJ2-6; lacking DNA, the TRBD2 call made by TCRdb goes unchecked. This CDR3 region has 15 residues. Germline V lookup: CDR1 SGHRS, CDR2 YFSETQ. CDR3 sequence: CASSLEGGGANVLTF.